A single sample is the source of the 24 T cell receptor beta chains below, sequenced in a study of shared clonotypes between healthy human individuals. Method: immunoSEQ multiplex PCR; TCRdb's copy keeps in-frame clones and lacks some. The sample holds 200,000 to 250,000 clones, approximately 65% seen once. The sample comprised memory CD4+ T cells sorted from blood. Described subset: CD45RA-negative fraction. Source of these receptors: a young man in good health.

The CDR3 spells CASSLRLAGATDTQYF. The CDR3 region has the DNA TGTGCCAGCAGCTTAAGGCTAGCGGGGGCCACAGATACGCAGTATTTT. The rearrangement joins TRBV13 to TRBJ2-3; 10 bases align to TRBD2. Germline CDR1 PRHDT, CDR2 FYEKMQ (reference sequence). Losses at the gene ends were 2 bases for V and 2 bases for J; bases not matched to a gene: 4. CDR3 size: 16 residues.

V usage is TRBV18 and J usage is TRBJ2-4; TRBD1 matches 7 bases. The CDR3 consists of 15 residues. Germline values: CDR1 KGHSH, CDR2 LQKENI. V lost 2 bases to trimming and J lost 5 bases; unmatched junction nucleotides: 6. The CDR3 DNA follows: TGTGCCAGCTCACCAAGGGGGACAGTAGAAAACATTCAGTACTTC. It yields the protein CASSPRGTVENIQYF. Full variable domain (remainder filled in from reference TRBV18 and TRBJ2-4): NAGVMQNPRHLVRRRGQEARLRCSPMKGHSHVYWYRQLPEEGLKFMVYLQKENIIDESGMPKERFSAEFPKEGPSILRIQQVVRGDSAAYFCASSPRGTVENIQYFGAGTRLSVL.

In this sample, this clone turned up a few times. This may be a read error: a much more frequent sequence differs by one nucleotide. DNA of the CDR3: TGTGCCAGCACCGCTAGCGGGAGGGGGGGGGAGCAGTACTTC. Encoded protein: CASTASGRGGEQYF. This chain uses TRBV7-2 with TRBJ2-7; 12 bases align to TRBD2. CDR3 length equals 14 residues. Losses at the gene ends were 7 bases for V and 7 bases for J; bases not matched to a gene: 8. Per germline, CDR1 SGHTA and CDR2 FQGNSA.

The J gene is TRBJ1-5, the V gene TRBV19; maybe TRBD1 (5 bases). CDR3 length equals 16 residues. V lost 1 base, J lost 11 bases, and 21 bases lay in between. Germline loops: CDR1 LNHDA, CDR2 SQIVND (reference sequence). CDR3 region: CASSIGSGTAGGAQHF. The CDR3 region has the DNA TGTGCCAGTAGTATAGGATCGGGAACCGCCGGGGGTGCCCAGCATTTT.

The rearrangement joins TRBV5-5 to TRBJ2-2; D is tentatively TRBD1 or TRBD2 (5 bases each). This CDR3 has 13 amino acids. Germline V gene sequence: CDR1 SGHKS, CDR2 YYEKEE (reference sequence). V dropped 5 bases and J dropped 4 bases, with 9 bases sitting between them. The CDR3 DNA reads TGTGCCAGCAGTTTCGGGGCCACCGGGGAGCTGTTTTTT. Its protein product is CASSFGATGELFF.

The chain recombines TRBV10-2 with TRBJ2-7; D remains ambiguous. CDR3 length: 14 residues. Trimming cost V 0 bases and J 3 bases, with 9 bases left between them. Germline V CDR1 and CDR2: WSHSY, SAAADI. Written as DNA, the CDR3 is TGCGCCAGCAGTGAGTCGGGCACTAACTACGAGCAGTACTTC. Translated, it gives CASSESGTNYEQYF.

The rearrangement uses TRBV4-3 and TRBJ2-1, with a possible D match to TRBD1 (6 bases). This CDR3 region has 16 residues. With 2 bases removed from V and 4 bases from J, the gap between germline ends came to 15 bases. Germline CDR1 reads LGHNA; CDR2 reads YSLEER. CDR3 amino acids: CASSQRYRVGYNEQFF. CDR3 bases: TGCGCCAGCAGCCAACGATACAGGGTAGGTTACAATGAGCAGTTCTTC.

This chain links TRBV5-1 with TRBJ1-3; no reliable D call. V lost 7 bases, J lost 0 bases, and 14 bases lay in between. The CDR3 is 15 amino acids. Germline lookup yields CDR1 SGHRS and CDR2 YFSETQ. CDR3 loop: CASCPDGFSGNTIYF. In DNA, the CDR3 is TGCGCCAGCTGTCCAGACGGATTCTCTGGAAACACCATATATTTT. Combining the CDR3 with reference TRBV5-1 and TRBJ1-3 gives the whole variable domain KAGVTQTPRYLIKTRGQQVTLSCSPISGHRSVSWYQQTPGQGLQFLFEYFSETQRNKGNFPGRFSGRQFSNSRSEMNVSTLELGDSALYLCASCPDGFSGNTIYFGEGSWLTVV.

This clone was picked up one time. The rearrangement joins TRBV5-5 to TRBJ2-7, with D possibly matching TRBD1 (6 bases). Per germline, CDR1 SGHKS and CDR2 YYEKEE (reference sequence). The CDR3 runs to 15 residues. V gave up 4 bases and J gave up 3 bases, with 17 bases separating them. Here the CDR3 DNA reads TGTGCCAGCAGCCGAATCCCAGGGGAAGGCTACGAGCAGTACTTC. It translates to CASSRIPGEGYEQYF. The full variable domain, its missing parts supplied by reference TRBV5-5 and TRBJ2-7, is DAGVTQSPTHLIKTRGQQVTLRCSPISGHKSVSWYQQVLGQGPQFIFQYYEKEERGRGNFPDRFSARQFPNYSSELNVNALLLGDSALYLCASSRIPGEGYEQYFGPGTRLTVT.

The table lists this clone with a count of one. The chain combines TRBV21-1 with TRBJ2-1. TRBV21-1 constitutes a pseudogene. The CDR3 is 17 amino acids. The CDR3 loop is CASTPGERGPAYNEQFF. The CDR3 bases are TGTGCCAGCACCCCCGGCGAACGGGGCCCAGCCTACAATGAGCAGTTCTTC.

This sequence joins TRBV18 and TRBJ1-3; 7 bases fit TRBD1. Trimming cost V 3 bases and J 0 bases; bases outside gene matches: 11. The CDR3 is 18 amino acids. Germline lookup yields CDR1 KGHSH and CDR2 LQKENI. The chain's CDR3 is CASSPFPGQRGSGNTIYF. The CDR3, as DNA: TGTGCCAGCTCACCTTTTCCGGGACAGCGCGGCTCTGGAAACACCATATATTTT.

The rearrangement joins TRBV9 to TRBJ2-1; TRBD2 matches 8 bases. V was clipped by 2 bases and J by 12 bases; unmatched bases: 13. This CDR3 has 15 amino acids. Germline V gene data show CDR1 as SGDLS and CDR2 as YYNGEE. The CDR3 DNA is TGTGCCAGCAGCGTGGGGGGTCTTAGCGGGATTTCGCAGTTCTTC. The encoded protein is CASSVGGLSGISQFF.

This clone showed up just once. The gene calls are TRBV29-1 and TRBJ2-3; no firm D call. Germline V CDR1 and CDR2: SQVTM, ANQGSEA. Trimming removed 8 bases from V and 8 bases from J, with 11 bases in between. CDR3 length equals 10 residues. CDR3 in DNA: TGCAGCATCCGGGCTGGTACGCAGTATTTT. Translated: CSIRAGTQYF.

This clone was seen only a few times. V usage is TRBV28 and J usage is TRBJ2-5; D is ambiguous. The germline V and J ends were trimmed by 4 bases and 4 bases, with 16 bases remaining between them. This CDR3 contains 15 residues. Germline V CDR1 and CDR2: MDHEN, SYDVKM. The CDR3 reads CASSSLQTERETQYF. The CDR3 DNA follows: TGTGCCAGCAGTTCCTTACAGACCGAACGAGAGACCCAGTACTTC.

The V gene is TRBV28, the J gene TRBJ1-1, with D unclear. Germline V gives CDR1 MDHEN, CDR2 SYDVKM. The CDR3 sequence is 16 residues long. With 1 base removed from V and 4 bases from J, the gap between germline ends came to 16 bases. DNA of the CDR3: TGTGCCAGCAGTTTATACGGGCGTGGGGTCGGCACTGAAGCTTTCTTT. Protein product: CASSLYGRGVGTEAFF.

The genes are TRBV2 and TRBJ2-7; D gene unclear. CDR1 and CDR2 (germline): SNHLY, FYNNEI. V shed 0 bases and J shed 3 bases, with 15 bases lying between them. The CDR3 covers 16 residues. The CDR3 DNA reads TGTGCCAGCAGTGAAGCAAAGCAAGGAGAAGACTACGAGCAGTACTTC. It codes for CASSEAKQGEDYEQYF.

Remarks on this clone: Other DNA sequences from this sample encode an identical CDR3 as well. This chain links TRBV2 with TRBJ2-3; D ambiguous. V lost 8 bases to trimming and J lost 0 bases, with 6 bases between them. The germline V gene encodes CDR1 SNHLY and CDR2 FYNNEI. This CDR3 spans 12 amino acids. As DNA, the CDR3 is TGTGCCAGCGGAGATAGCACAGATACGCAGTATTTT. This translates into CASGDSTDTQYF. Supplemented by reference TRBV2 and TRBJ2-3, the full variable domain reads EPEVTQTPSHQVTQMGQEVILRCVPISNHLYFYWYRQILGQKVEFLVSFYNNEISEKSEIFDDQFSVERPDGSNFTLKIRSTKLEDSAMYFCASGDSTDTQYFGPGTRLTVL.

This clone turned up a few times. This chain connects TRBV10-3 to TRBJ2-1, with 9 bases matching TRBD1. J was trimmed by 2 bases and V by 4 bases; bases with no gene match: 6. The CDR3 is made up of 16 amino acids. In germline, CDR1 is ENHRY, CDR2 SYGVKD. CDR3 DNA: TGTGCCATCAGTGGAAGCACAGGGGGCGCCTACAATGAGCAGTTCTTC. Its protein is CAISGSTGGAYNEQFF.

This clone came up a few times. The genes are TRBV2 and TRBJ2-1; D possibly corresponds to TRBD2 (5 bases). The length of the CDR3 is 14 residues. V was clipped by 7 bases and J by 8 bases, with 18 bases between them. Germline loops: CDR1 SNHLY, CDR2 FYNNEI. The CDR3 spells CASTARLYGDEQFF. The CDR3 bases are TGTGCCAGCACGGCGCGGCTCTACGGGGATGAGCAGTTCTTC.

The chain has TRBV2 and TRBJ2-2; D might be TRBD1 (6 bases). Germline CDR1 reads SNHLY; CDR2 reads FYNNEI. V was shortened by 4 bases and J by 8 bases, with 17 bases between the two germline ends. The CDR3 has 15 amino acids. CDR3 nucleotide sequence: TGTGCCAGCAGTGGACAGACAGGTCTTGCAGGGGAGCTGTTTTTT. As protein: CASSGQTGLAGELFF. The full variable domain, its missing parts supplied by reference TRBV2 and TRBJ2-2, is EPEVTQTPSHQVTQMGQEVILRCVPISNHLYFYWYRQILGQKVEFLVSFYNNEISEKSEIFDDQFSVERPDGSNFTLKIRSTKLEDSAMYFCASSGQTGLAGELFFGEGSRLTVL.

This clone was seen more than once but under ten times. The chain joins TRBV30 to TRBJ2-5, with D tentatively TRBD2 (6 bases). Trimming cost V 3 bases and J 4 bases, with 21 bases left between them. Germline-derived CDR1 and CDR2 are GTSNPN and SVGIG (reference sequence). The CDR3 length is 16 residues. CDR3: CAWRPIGGRRGETQYF. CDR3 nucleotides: TGTGCCTGGAGACCTATTGGAGGGAGGCGAGGAGAGACCCAGTACTTC.

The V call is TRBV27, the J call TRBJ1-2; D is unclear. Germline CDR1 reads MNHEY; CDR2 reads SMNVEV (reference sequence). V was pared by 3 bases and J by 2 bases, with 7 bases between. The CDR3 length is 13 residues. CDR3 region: CASSLKGNYGYTF. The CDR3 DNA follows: TGTGCCAGCAGTTTGAAGGGCAACTATGGCTACACCTTC.

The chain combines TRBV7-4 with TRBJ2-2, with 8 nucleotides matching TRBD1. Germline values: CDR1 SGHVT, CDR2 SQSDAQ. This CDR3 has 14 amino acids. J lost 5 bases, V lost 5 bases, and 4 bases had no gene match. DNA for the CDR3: TGTGCCAGCAGCCTGAGACAGGGGACCGGGGAGCTGTTTTTT. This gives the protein CASSLRQGTGELFF.

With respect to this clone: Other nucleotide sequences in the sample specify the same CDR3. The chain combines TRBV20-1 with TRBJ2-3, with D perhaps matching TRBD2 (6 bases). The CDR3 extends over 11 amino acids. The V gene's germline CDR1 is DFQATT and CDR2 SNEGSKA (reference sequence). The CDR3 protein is CSAGYTDTQYF. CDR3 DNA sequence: TGCAGCGCGGGGTACACAGATACGCAGTATTTT.